Listed here are 14 T cell receptor beta chains from one sample, sequenced in a study of blood T cell repertoires in COVID-19. TCRdb's table, derived via immunoSEQ multiplex PCR, lists solely in-frame clones and lacks some. The data contain 60,000 to 95,000 clones, roughly 87% of them singletons. Input material: peripheral blood. The receptors here all came from a woman in her forties or fifties with acute or convalescent COVID-19.

The rearrangement uses TRBV10-2 and TRBJ1-2; 8 bases line up with TRBD1. Germline V gene data show CDR1 as WSHSY and CDR2 as SAAADI. V lost 0 bases, J lost 4 bases, and 4 bases stayed unmatched. The CDR3 consists of 15 residues. This CDR3 reads CASSESRTGSYGYTF. CDR3 nucleotide sequence: TGCGCCAGCAGTGAGTCCAGGACAGGGTCCTATGGCTACACCTTC.

V usage is TRBV28 and J usage is TRBJ2-1; tentatively, D is TRBD2 (5 bases). Trimming took off 4 bases at V and 0 bases at J, with 16 bases between the two ends. Germline CDR1 and CDR2: MDHEN and SYDVKM. The CDR3 loop spans 17 amino acids. CDR3 region: CASSWGAAITSYNEQFF. DNA for the CDR3: TGTGCCAGCAGTTGGGGAGCAGCCATCACCTCCTACAATGAGCAGTTCTTC.

The V gene is TRBV4-3, the J gene TRBJ1-1, with D perhaps TRBD1 (5 bases). CDR1 LGHNA and CDR2 YSLEER come from the germline V gene. Trimming stripped 0 bases from V and 3 bases from J, with 11 bases between. This CDR3 region has 15 residues. CDR3: CASSQDSGGDTEAFF. The CDR3 DNA sequence: TGCGCCAGCAGCCAAGATTCCGGGGGGGACACTGAAGCTTTCTTT.

V is TRBV11-2 and J is TRBJ2-3, with a possible D match to TRBD2 (6 bases). The germline V gene has CDR1 SGHAT and CDR2 FQNNGV. The CDR3 covers 14 residues. V lost 6 bases to trimming and J lost 2 bases, with 12 bases between them. The CDR3 DNA reads as TGTGCCAGCAGTAGAGGGACTTACACAGATACGCAGTATTTT. Amino acids: CASSRGTYTDTQYF. The whole variable domain, remainder taken from reference TRBV11-2 and TRBJ2-3, is EAGVAQSPRYKIIEKRQSVAFWCNPISGHATLYWYQQILGQGPKLLIQFQNNGVVDDSQLPKDRFSAERLKGVDSTLKIQPAKLEDSAVYLCASSRGTYTDTQYFGPGTRLTVL.

This chain joins TRBV27 and TRBJ2-2, with a weak D call TRBD2 (7 bases). Germline CDR1 reads MNHEY; CDR2 reads SMNVEV (reference sequence). The CDR3 extends over 16 amino acids. The germline V and J ends were trimmed by 2 bases and 0 bases, with 10 bases remaining between them. As DNA, the CDR3 is TGTGCCAGCAGTTTAGGGGGGGGCTCGAACACCGGGGAGCTGTTTTTT. Translating gives CASSLGGGSNTGELFF.

This chain joins TRBV14 and TRBJ2-2; D is uncertain. CDR3 length equals 14 residues. Looked up from germline, CDR1 is SGHDN and CDR2 is FVKESK. V gave up 4 bases and J gave up 6 bases, with 12 bases separating them. The CDR3 loop reads CASSPRVGSGELFF. CDR3 in DNA: TGTGCCAGCAGCCCTCGGGTCGGCTCCGGGGAGCTGTTTTTT.

The chain carries TRBV4-2 and TRBJ2-7; TRBD2 might be the D (6 bases). The CDR3 extends over 16 amino acids. V was trimmed by 0 bases and J by 0 bases, leaving 12 bases between them. The germline V gene encodes CDR1 LGHNA and CDR2 YNFKEQ. This CDR3 reads CASSQDSGLASYEQYF. CDR3 in DNA: TGTGCCAGCAGCCAAGATTCGGGACTTGCCTCCTACGAGCAGTACTTC.

V is TRBV3-1 (or the pseudogene TRBV3-2) and J is TRBJ1-4, with 7 bases aligning to TRBD1. CDR3 length: 16 amino acids. Germline CDR1 reads LGHDT; CDR2 reads YNNKEL (reference sequence). V gave up 3 bases and J gave up 3 bases; unmatched junction bases: 7. CDR3 DNA: TGTGCCAGCAGCCAGGGTACAGGGGTGGCTAATGAAAAACTGTTTTTT. It is translated as CASSQGTGVANEKLFF.

J is TRBJ2-1 and V is TRBV28; TRBD2 agrees at 12 bases. The V gene's germline CDR1 is MDHEN and CDR2 SYDVKM. The V segment lost 8 bases and the J segment 5 bases; nucleotides outside the gene matches: 7. This CDR3 region has 15 residues. Here the CDR3 DNA reads TGTGCCAGCGCGACTAGCGGGGGTGGAGACAATGAGCAGTTCTTC. Translating gives CASATSGGGDNEQFF.

This clone occurred a few times. The rearrangement joins TRBV7-9 to TRBJ1-5, with 8 positions matching TRBD1. The V gene end was trimmed by 5 bases and the J gene end by 3 bases; junction bases not matched to a gene: 6. Per germline, CDR1 SEHNR and CDR2 FQNEAQ (reference sequence). The CDR3 is 15 amino acids. CDR3 DNA sequence: TGTGCCAGCAGCCCCGACAGGGGATTCAATCAGCCCCAGCATTTT. It is translated as CASSPDRGFNQPQHF.

The genes are TRBV30 and TRBJ2-3; 8 nucleotides match TRBD2. This CDR3 is built from 16 residues. The germline V gene has CDR1 GTSNPN and CDR2 SVGIG (reference sequence). J gave up 2 bases and V 5 bases, and 12 bases lay outside the gene matches. CDR3 in DNA: TGTGCCTGGCCCTACCCCCAGCGGGGGACCACAGATACGCAGTATTTT. This translates into CAWPYPQRGTTDTQYF.

This chain joins TRBV5-1 and TRBJ1-2, with 9 bases fitting TRBD1. The J segment lost 5 bases and the V segment lost 4 bases, leaving 6 bases of the junction unmatched. Germline CDR1 is SGHRS and CDR2 is YFSETQ. This CDR3 is 14 amino acids long. This CDR3 reads CASSPGQGRYGYTF. The CDR3 DNA reads TGCGCCAGCAGCCCGGGACAGGGAAGGTATGGCTACACCTTC.

V usage is TRBV7-2 and J usage is TRBJ1-5; D uncertain. V gave up 6 bases and J gave up 3 bases, with 6 bases separating them. The CDR3 runs to 12 residues. CDR1 and CDR2 from the germline V gene are SGHTA and FQGNSA. The CDR3 protein is CASSSFNQPQHF. DNA of the CDR3: TGTGCCAGCAGTTCCTTCAATCAGCCCCAGCATTTT. Drawing the rest from reference TRBV7-2 and TRBJ1-5, the complete variable domain is GAGVSQSPSNKVTEKGKDVELRCDPISGHTALYWYRQSLGQGLEFLIYFQGNSAPDKSGLPSDRFSAERTGGSVSTLTIQRTQQEDSAVYLCASSSFNQPQHFGDGTRLSIL.

The chain joins TRBV30 to TRBJ2-7; D possibly corresponds to TRBD2 (6 bases). This CDR3 spans 12 amino acids. Trimming shortened V by 5 bases and J by 3 bases, and 11 bases separated the two germline ends. Germline V gene data show CDR1 as GTSNPN and CDR2 as SVGIG (reference sequence). For the CDR3, the DNA is TGTGCCTGGGAGGCGGGGATCTACGAGCAGTACTTC. Residues: CAWEAGIYEQYF. Full variable domain (rest looked up from reference TRBV30 and TRBJ2-7): SQTIHQWPATLVQPVGSPLSLECTVEGTSNPNLYWYRQAAGRGLQLLFYSVGIGQISSEVPQNLSASRPQDRQFILSSKKLLLSDSGFYLCAWEAGIYEQYFGPGTRLTVT.